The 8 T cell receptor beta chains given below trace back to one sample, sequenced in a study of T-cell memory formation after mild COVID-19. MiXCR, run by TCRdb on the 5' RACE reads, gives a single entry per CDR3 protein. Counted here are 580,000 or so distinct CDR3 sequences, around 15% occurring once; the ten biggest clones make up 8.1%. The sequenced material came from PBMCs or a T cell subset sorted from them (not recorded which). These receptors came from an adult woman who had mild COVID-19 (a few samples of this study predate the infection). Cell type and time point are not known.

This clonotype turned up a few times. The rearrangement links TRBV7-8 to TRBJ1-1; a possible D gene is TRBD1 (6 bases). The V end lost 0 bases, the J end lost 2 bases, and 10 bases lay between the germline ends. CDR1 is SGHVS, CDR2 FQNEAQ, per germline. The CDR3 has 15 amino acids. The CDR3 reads CASSLAGQANTEAFF. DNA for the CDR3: TGTGCCAGCAGCTTAGCGGGACAAGCCAACACTGAAGCTTTCTTT.

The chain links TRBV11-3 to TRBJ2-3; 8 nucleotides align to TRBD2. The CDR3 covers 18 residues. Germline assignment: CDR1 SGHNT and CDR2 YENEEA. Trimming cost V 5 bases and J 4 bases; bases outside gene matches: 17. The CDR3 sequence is CASSLRSGGLRSADTQYF. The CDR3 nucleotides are TGTGCCAGCAGCCTGAGGAGCGGGGGACTGAGAAGCGCAGATACGCAGTATTTT. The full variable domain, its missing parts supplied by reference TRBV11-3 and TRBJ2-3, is EAGVVQSPRYKIIEKKQPVAFWCNPISGHNTLYWYLQNLGQGPELLIRYENEEAVDDSQLPKDRFSAERLKGVDSTLKIQPAELGDSAVYLCASSLRSGGLRSADTQYFGPGTRLTVL.

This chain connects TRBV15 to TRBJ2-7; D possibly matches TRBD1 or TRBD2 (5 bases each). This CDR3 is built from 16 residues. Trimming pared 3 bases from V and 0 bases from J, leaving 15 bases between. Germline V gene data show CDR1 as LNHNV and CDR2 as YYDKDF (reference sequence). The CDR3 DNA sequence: TGTGCCACCAGCAGGGTTTTGAGGGACGGCTCCTACGAGCAGTACTTC. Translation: CATSRVLRDGSYEQYF.

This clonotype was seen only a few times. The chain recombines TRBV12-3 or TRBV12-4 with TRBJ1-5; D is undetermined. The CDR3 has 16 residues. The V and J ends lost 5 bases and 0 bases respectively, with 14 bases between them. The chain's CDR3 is CASSHSSTLSNQPQHF. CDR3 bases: TGTGCCAGCAGTCACAGCTCGACACTTAGCAATCAGCCCCAGCATTTT.

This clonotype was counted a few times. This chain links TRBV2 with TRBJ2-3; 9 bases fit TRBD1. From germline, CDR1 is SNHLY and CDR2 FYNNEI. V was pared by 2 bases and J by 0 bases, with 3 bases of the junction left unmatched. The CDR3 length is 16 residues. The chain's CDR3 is CASSERDRASTDTQYF. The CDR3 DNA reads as TGTGCCAGCAGTGAAAGGGACAGGGCTAGCACAGATACGCAGTATTTT.

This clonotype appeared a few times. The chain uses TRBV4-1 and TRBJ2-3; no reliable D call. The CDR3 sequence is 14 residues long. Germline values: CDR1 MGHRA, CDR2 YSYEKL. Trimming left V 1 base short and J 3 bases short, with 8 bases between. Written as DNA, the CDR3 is TGCGCCAGCAGCCAAGTCCCGCTTACAGATACGCAGTATTTT. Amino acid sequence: CASSQVPLTDTQYF.

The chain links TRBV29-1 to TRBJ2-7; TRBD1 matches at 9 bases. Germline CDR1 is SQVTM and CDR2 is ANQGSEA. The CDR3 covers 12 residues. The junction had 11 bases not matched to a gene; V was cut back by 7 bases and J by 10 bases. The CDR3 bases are TGCAGCGGAGGGACAGGGAAGGGGATCCAGTACTTC. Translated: CSGGTGKGIQYF.

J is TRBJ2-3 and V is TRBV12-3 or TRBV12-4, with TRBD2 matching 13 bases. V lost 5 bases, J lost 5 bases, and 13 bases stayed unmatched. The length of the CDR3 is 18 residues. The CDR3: CASSGATGTSGEGDTQYF. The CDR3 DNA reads TGTGCCAGCAGTGGGGCGACCGGGACTAGCGGGGAAGGAGATACGCAGTATTTT.